Given below is one T cell receptor (beta chain) in context. Its antigen is not identified. Relative to the germline gene, one junction end is altered; a read error may explain this. This sample is part of a study of T cell repertoires in cytomegalovirus infection. The CDR3 has 12 residues. Germline V gene lookup returns CDR1 SNHLY and CDR2 FYNNEI. TCRdb re-analysed the reads in MiXCR, keeping a single row per CDR3 protein. The table lists about 570,000 distinct CDR3 sequences, just under 40% of them singletons. Sample: cultured PBMCs, taken from culture after CMV antigen stimulation. The chain uses TRBV2 and TRBJ2-7; no firm D call. The TCR comes from a human donor in good health (CMV status not recorded). Some clones in this sample may be carry-over from other donors' samples. The chain's CDR3 is CASSEGAGMPRF. Written as DNA, the CDR3 is TGTGCCAGCAGTGAGGGTGCTGGGATGCCGCGCTTC.